The subject of this entry is one TCR beta chain. Germline and junction disagree at one end, which may indicate a read error. Germline CDR1 and CDR2: SEHNR and FQNEAQ (reference sequence). The CDR3 is 13 amino acids. The protocol was immunoSEQ multiplex PCR, while the TCRdb copy is restricted to in-frame clones and leaves out a portion. The table shows roughly 400,000 clones, with around nine tenths occurring only once. This entry belongs to a study of blood T cell repertoires in COVID-19. This receptor was identified in a woman aged 50 to 60 who had recovered from COVID-19. The sequencing input was PBMCs or T cells enriched from blood (not recorded which). The chain uses TRBV7-9 and TRBJ1-5, with D unresolved. The CDR3 DNA follows: TGTGCCAGCAGCTTAGATAGCCATCAGCCCCAGCATTTT. Translated: CASSLDSHQPQHF.